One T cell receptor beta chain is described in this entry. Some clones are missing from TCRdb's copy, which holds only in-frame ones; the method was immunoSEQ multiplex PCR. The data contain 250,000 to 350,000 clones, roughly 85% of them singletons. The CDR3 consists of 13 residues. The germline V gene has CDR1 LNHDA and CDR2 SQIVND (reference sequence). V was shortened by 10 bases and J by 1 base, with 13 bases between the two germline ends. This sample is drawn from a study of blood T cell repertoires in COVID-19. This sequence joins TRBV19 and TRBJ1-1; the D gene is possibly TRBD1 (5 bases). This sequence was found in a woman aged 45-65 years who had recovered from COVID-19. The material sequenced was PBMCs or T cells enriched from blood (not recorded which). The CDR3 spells CATRAGPNTEAFF. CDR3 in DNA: TGTGCCACACGCGCAGGGCCGAACACTGAAGCTTTCTTT.